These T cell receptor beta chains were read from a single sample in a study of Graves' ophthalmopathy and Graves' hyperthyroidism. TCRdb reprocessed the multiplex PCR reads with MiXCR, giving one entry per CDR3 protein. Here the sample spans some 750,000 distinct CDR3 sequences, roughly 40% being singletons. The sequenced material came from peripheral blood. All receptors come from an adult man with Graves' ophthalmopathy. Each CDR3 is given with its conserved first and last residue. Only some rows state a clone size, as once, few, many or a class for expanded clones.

CDR3: CASSFGPRGGEQYF
size: few
V: TRBV28
J: TRBJ2-7

CDR3: CATSRDQLEGNTIYF
size: NA
V: TRBV15
J: TRBJ1-3

CDR3: CASSRGASGDSYEQYF
size: many
V: TRBV7-6
J: TRBJ2-7

CDR3: CASSLEAGGSNQPQHF
size: NA
V: TRBV7-8
J: TRBJ1-5

CDR3: CAISEGAQGETAPLHF
size: many
V: TRBV10-3
J: TRBJ1-6

CDR3: CSARSNSYEQYF
size: NA
V: TRBV20-1
J: TRBJ2-7

CDR3: CASSLSGQSYEQYF
size: NA
V: TRBV5-1
J: TRBJ2-7

CDR3: CASSILAGGQYF
size: NA
V: TRBV6-6
J: TRBJ2-5

CDR3: CASSESPGQGLLRRSPLHF
size: few
V: TRBV9
J: TRBJ1-6

CDR3: CASSESGTGLSNQPQHF
size: few
V: TRBV2
J: TRBJ1-5

CDR3: CSAAKRDSGGTEAFF
size: NA
V: TRBV20-1
J: TRBJ1-1

CDR3: CASRTTGAGGPQHF
size: NA
V: TRBV6-5
J: TRBJ1-5

CDR3: CASAGEMGETQYF
size: many
V: TRBV2
J: TRBJ2-5

CDR3: CASSQDSGQNYEQYF
size: few
V: TRBV4-3
J: TRBJ2-7

CDR3: CASSGDSLYGYTF
size: many
V: TRBV5-1
J: TRBJ1-2

CDR3: CASSLGPLQETQYF
size: many
V: TRBV7-9
J: TRBJ2-5

CDR3: CSVEVGLGYGYTF
size: many
V: TRBV29-1
J: TRBJ1-2

CDR3: CASSQARGASYEQYF
size: few
V: TRBV4-3
J: TRBJ2-7

CDR3: CASSESTLSGNQPQHF
size: NA
V: TRBV6-4
J: TRBJ1-5

CDR3: CSVAHPGTEAFF
size: many
V: TRBV29-1
J: TRBJ1-1

CDR3: CSARGTGEGNTEAFF
size: NA
V: TRBV20-1
J: TRBJ1-1

CDR3: CASSVPAADTQYF
size: NA
V: TRBV25-1
J: TRBJ2-3

CDR3: CASSVRVAQPQHF
size: many
V: TRBV19
J: TRBJ1-5

CDR3: CASSYLVGSDYGYTF
size: NA
V: TRBV7-9
J: TRBJ1-2

CDR3: CASSLARRLAGFNQPQHF
size: NA
V: TRBV12-3/TRBV12-4
J: TRBJ1-5

CDR3: CASSFFAGNQPQHF
size: NA
V: TRBV7-2
J: TRBJ1-5

CDR3: CASSFLGEQYF
size: many
V: TRBV5-6
J: TRBJ2-7

CDR3: CASSPNRGRGTEAFF
size: many
V: TRBV11-2
J: TRBJ1-1

CDR3: CASSRSGTGAYGYTF
size: NA
V: TRBV19
J: TRBJ1-2

CDR3: CASSIGVPGLAQEKLFF
size: NA
V: TRBV19
J: TRBJ1-4

CDR3: CASRDRTGLDSPLHF
size: NA
V: TRBV7-2
J: TRBJ1-6

CDR3: CAWRGTGRLSGYTF
size: NA
V: TRBV30
J: TRBJ1-2

CDR3: CASSANREIYQPQHF
size: NA
V: TRBV19
J: TRBJ1-5

CDR3: CSAPMGAESSYEQYF
size: few
V: TRBV20-1
J: TRBJ2-7

CDR3: CASSLAERNSPLHF
size: NA
V: TRBV7-3
J: TRBJ1-6

CDR3: CASRPTGDTGELFF
size: NA
V: TRBV7-9
J: TRBJ2-2

CDR3: CASSLVGWDNQPLHF
size: NA
V: TRBV7-2
J: TRBJ1-6